This T cell receptor (beta chain) was documented in a study of cytomegalovirus exposure and HLA in healthy donors. The CDR3 runs to 15 residues. V dropped 1 base and J dropped 3 bases, with 11 bases sitting between them. The germline gives CDR1 LGHNA, CDR2 YSLEER. Researchers ran the PCR with 60 Vbeta and 13 Jbeta primers. Original data processing: Later analysis identified 65 million to 80 million unique TCR beta chains, around 10 million shared. Sequencing used immunoSEQ multiplex PCR; TCRdb keeps in-frame clones, though not all of them. The V and J calls and clone size were taken over from that table, and D and trimming were inferred from the DNA. The sample carries 95,000 to 130,000 clones, 81% recorded once.

This chain links TRBV4-3 with TRBJ2-3; D may be TRBD1 (6 bases). The sample taken for sequencing was PBMCs. The TCR comes from a woman under 40 in good health and CMV-seronegative. The CDR3 DNA sequence: TGCGCCAGCAGCCAAGGCCAGGGGAGAACAGATACGCAGTATTTT. Its translation: CASSQGQGRTDTQYF.